This T cell receptor (beta chain) was found in a study of OX40 agonist ivuxolimab in advanced cancers. Of note for this clone: Other DNA variants within this sample encode the same CDR3.

V was clipped by 3 bases and J by 2 bases; unmatched bases: 2. The CDR3 consists of 14 residues. The germline V gene has CDR1 LNHDA and CDR2 SQIVND (reference sequence). The repertoire was sequenced with immunoSEQ multiplex PCR; TCRdb's copy has only in-frame clones and lacks some. This table holds about 82,000 clones, roughly nine tenths found once. This specimen consisted of CD4+ or CD8+ T cells sorted from blood, obtained in a trial of the OX40 agonist ivuxolimab. The sequence was collected from an adult with an advanced solid tumor such as melanoma, head and neck, liver or kidney cancer. The chain combines TRBV19 with TRBJ1-1; 8 positions match TRBD1. The CDR3 sequence: CASSIGQGNTEAFF. In nucleotides, the CDR3 is TGTGCCAGTAGTATCGGACAGGGCAACACTGAAGCTTTCTTT.